This passage covers 24 T cell receptor beta chains from one sample sequenced in a study of blood T cell repertoires in COVID-19 (dated by TCRdb to the early 2020s). Libraries were prepared through the immunoSEQ multiplex PCR assay. TCRdb holds this immuneACCESS table with in-frame rearrangements only. Some clones are missing; in checked studies, unresolved V genes explain under half, and the rest has no known cause. Across this sample there are over 150,000 clones, with 70% to 85% seen only once. The ten largest account for 17% of the sample. Material: PBMCs or T cells enriched from blood (not recorded which). The receptor source for this set is a woman in her fifties or sixties who had recovered from COVID-19.

This rearrangement joins TRBV28 to TRBJ2-3; weak D call: TRBD2 (6 bases). Germline V gene data show CDR1 as MDHEN and CDR2 as SYDVKM. With 9 bases removed from V and 0 bases from J, the gap between germline ends came to 19 bases. This CDR3 has 16 residues. The CDR3 DNA reads TGTGCCAGTGTGGGGCCCGGGACTCATAGCACAGATACGCAGTATTTT. Encoded protein: CASVGPGTHSTDTQYF.

The chain has TRBV18 and TRBJ2-1, with 7 positions matching TRBD1. CDR3 length: 19 residues. V lost 3 bases and J lost 6; bases outside the gene matches: 20. In germline, CDR1 is KGHSH, CDR2 LQKENI. This CDR3 is CASSPSEPRDSYLGNEQFF. The CDR3 nucleotides read TGTGCCAGCTCACCCTCTGAACCTCGGGACAGTTACTTGGGCAATGAGCAGTTCTTC.

The chain is built from TRBV7-9 and TRBJ2-7, with TRBD1 identical over 8 bases. Germline V gene sequence: CDR1 SEHNR, CDR2 FQNEAQ (reference sequence). This CDR3 has 14 amino acids. V was pared by 3 bases and J by 5 bases, with 6 bases of the junction left unmatched. This chain's CDR3 is CASSLGQVIDEQYF. The CDR3 DNA is TGTGCCAGCAGCTTGGGACAGGTGATCGACGAGCAGTACTTC.

V and J are TRBV27 and TRBJ1-1, with a weak D call TRBD1 (6 bases). The CDR3 consists of 13 residues. Looked up from germline, CDR1 is MNHEY and CDR2 is SMNVEV (reference sequence). V was trimmed by 4 bases and J by 4 bases, leaving 10 bases between them. This CDR3 reads CASSYTGRTEAFF. The CDR3 DNA sequence: TGTGCCAGCAGTTATACAGGGCGCACTGAAGCTTTCTTT.

This chain links TRBV18 with TRBJ1-1; D is uncertain. This CDR3 spans 14 amino acids. Trimming took 0 bases from V and 3 from J, leaving 8 bases between them. The germline CDR1 and CDR2 sequences are KGHSH and LQKENI. The CDR3 protein is CASSPPSRDTEAFF. DNA for the CDR3: TGTGCCAGCTCACCACCATCCCGGGACACTGAAGCTTTCTTT.

This chain uses TRBV5-1 with TRBJ2-7; 9 bases are shared with TRBD1. This CDR3 region has 16 residues. V gave up 2 bases and J gave up 5 bases; unmatched junction bases: 11. The germline V gene has CDR1 SGHRS and CDR2 YFSETQ. Here the CDR3 DNA reads TGCGCCAGCAGCTTCGGTCCCGGGACAGGGTTACACGAGCAGTACTTC. Its translation is CASSFGPGTGLHEQYF.

The chain joins TRBV28 to TRBJ2-1, with 8 bases identical to TRBD1. The CDR3 totals 20 residues. Germline assignment: CDR1 MDHEN and CDR2 SYDVKM. V lost 5 bases, J lost 6 bases, and 24 bases stayed unmatched. The CDR3 loop reads CASSPIFGQGLSYPGNEQFF. In DNA, the CDR3 is TGTGCCAGCAGTCCAATCTTCGGACAGGGCCTCAGTTACCCGGGCAATGAGCAGTTCTTC.

V usage is TRBV5-5 and J usage is TRBJ2-5, with 8 bases matching TRBD1. After removal of 0 bases from V and 4 bases from J, the junction contained 5 bases not matched to a gene. Germline CDR1 is SGHKS and CDR2 is YYEKEE (reference sequence). The CDR3 covers 15 residues. CDR3 amino acids: CASSLAPTGGETQYF. DNA of the CDR3: TGTGCCAGCAGCTTGGCACCAACAGGGGGAGAGACCCAGTACTTC.

The DNA for the CDR3 is TGCGCCAGCAGCCAAGTGGCCGGGACAGCGAACACCGGGGAGCTGTTTTTT. It codes for CASSQVAGTANTGELFF. The rearrangement joins TRBV4-3 to TRBJ2-2, with 7 bases fitting TRBD1. The CDR3 runs 17 residues. The germline CDR1 and CDR2 sequences are LGHNA and YSLEER. Trimming at V came to 1 base and at J to 0 bases, leaving 5 bases not matched to a gene.

This clone was counted only a few times. The V call is TRBV13, the J call TRBJ2-7; TRBD2 agrees at 8 bases. The CDR3 is 15 residues long. Germline assignment: CDR1 PRHDT and CDR2 FYEKMQ (reference sequence). V gave up 5 bases and J gave up 2 bases; unmatched junction bases: 8. The DNA for the CDR3 is TGTGCCAGCAGCCCCGGACTAGCCGAAACCTACGAGCAGTACTTC. This codes for CASSPGLAETYEQYF.

In this sample, this clone turned up a few times. V usage is TRBV28 and J usage is TRBJ1-3; TRBD1 might be the D (6 bases). The CDR3 covers 13 residues. The germline CDR1 and CDR2 sequences are MDHEN and SYDVKM. Trimming pared 5 bases from V and 4 bases from J, leaving 9 bases between. DNA for the CDR3: TGTGCCAGCAGTCCCGGACAGGGAAACACCATATATTTT. Its translation is CASSPGQGNTIYF. Full variable domain (remainder filled in from reference TRBV28 and TRBJ1-3): DVKVTQSSRYLVKRTGEKVFLECVQDMDHENMFWYRQDPGLGLRLIYFSYDVKMKEKGDIPEGYSVSREKKERFSLILESASTNQTSMYLCASSPGQGNTIYFGEGSWLTVV.

The chain couples TRBV30 to TRBJ2-7, with D possibly matching TRBD1 (6 bases). Per the germline V gene, CDR1 is GTSNPN and CDR2 is SVGIG (reference sequence). This CDR3 region has 13 residues. The V and J ends lost 4 bases and 6 bases respectively, with 16 bases between them. This chain's CDR3 is CAWTSQGRGEQYF. CDR3 nucleotides: TGTGCCTGGACATCGCAGGGGAGAGGCGAGCAGTACTTC.

The chain recombines TRBV18 with TRBJ2-3; TRBD2 aligns across 8 bases. V shed 2 bases and J 2 bases; nucleotides not matched to a gene: 12. CDR1 and CDR2 (germline): KGHSH, LQKENI. This CDR3 has 18 amino acids. CDR3 nucleotide sequence: TGTGCCAGCTCACCATTCGCCAGTGGACTAGCAGCCACAGATACGCAGTATTTT. Translating gives CASSPFASGLAATDTQYF.

The J gene is TRBJ2-1, the V gene TRBV29-1; 12 bases map to TRBD2. The CDR3 length is 15 residues. Germline V gene lookup returns CDR1 SQVTM and CDR2 ANQGSEA. Trimming removed 6 bases from V and 5 bases from J; junction bases left unmatched: 8. The CDR3, as DNA: TGCAGCGTACGGACTAGCGGGGCCTCGAACAATGAGCAGTTCTTC. Its protein is CSVRTSGASNNEQFF.

The chain joins TRBV23-1 to TRBJ1-5; D ambiguous. TRBV23-1 is filed as an ORF, its function uncertain. The CDR3 has 17 amino acids. The V and J ends lost 3 bases and 1 base respectively, with 16 bases between them. DNA of the CDR3: TGCGCCAGCAGTCAGCCGACGGGTTATTGGAGCAATCAGCCCCAGCATTTT. It codes for CASSQPTGYWSNQPQHF.

The count of this clone is one. The chain carries TRBV14 and TRBJ1-2; tentatively, D is TRBD1 (6 bases). Germline lookup yields CDR1 SGHDN and CDR2 FVKESK. V was clipped by 4 bases and J by 5 bases, with 20 bases between them. The CDR3 is 16 amino acids. The CDR3 region has the DNA TGTGCCAGCAGCCCCGTGGCAGACCGGGGGGCGTATGGCTACACCTTC. Its protein is CASSPVADRGAYGYTF.

This chain uses TRBV28 with TRBJ1-2; 7 bases agree with TRBD1. The CDR3 contains 16 residues. V shed 4 bases, J shed 6 bases, and the junction held 14 bases outside the gene matches. Germline loops: CDR1 MDHEN, CDR2 SYDVKM. Written as DNA, the CDR3 is TGTGCCAGCAGTTCCACGTCAGGGGGGAGGTTCGATGGCTACACCTTC. Translating gives CASSSTSGGRFDGYTF.

J is TRBJ1-4 and V is TRBV5-4, with 7 bases matching TRBD1. This CDR3 has 14 residues. Germline V gene lookup returns CDR1 SGHNT and CDR2 YYREEE (reference sequence). V was pared by 0 bases and J by 8 bases, with 4 bases of the junction left unmatched. DNA for the CDR3: TGTGCCAGCAGCTTGGGAGGGGGCGGAGAAAAACTGTTTTTT. It specifies CASSLGGGGEKLFF. The complete variable domain, with remaining parts taken from reference TRBV5-4 and TRBJ1-4, reads ETGVTQSPTHLIKTRGQQVTLRCSSQSGHNTVSWYQQALGQGPQFIFQYYREEENGRGNFPPRFSGLQFPNYSSELNVNALELDDSALYLCASSLGGGGEKLFFGSGTQLSVL.

CDR3: CASSYLAGEQFF. The CDR3 DNA follows: TGTGCCAGCAGCTACTTAGCGGGAGAGCAGTTCTTC. The chain is built from TRBV11-2 and TRBJ2-1; 8 bases align to TRBD2. The CDR3 sequence is 12 residues long. CDR1 and CDR2 (germline): SGHAT, FQNNGV. The J segment lost 10 bases and the V segment lost 4 bases, leaving 3 bases of the junction unmatched.

The chain joins TRBV28 to TRBJ2-1; 12 positions agree with TRBD2. The CDR3 is 15 amino acids. In germline, CDR1 is MDHEN, CDR2 SYDVKM. Germline trimming cut 2 bases from V and 8 bases from J; bases unmatched to any gene: 4. The CDR3 loop reads CASSLGTSGRYEQFF. The CDR3 nucleotides are TGTGCCAGCAGTTTAGGAACTAGCGGGAGGTATGAGCAGTTCTTC.

The chain combines TRBV2 with TRBJ2-1, with TRBD2 matching 7 bases. CDR3 length: 18 amino acids. The junction had 16 bases not matched to a gene; V was cut back by 0 bases and J by 8 bases. Germline CDR1 and CDR2: SNHLY and FYNNEI. The chain's CDR3 is CASSEASLSIAGDYEQFF. The CDR3 DNA follows: TGTGCCAGCAGTGAAGCTTCCCTCAGCATAGCGGGTGACTATGAGCAGTTCTTC.

The rearrangement joins TRBV28 to TRBJ1-4; D is unresolved. CDR1 MDHEN and CDR2 SYDVKM come from the germline V gene. Trimming removed 5 bases from V and 4 bases from J, with 8 bases in between. The CDR3 loop spans 13 amino acids. Here the CDR3 reads CASSNRGNEKLFF. The CDR3 bases are TGTGCCAGCAGTAACCGGGGTAATGAAAAACTGTTTTTT.

The genes are TRBV6-5 and TRBJ1-2; possibly TRBD1 for D (6 bases). CDR3 length: 12 residues. Germline V gene sequence: CDR1 MNHEY, CDR2 SVGAGI. Trimming left V 5 bases short and J 8 bases short, with 12 bases between. CDR3 nucleotide sequence: TGTGCCAGCAGTCGACAGGTCGGAGGCTACACCTTC. This gives the protein CASSRQVGGYTF.

J is TRBJ2-3 and V is TRBV9; 7 bases fit TRBD2. V lost 0 bases to trimming and J lost 0 bases; unmatched junction nucleotides: 4. This CDR3 is built from 16 residues. Germline CDR1 and CDR2: SGDLS and YYNGEE. CDR3 in DNA: TGTGCCAGCAGCGTAGGTGTAGCGGGTAGCACAGATACGCAGTATTTT. It specifies CASSVGVAGSTDTQYF. The full variable domain, rest sourced from reference TRBV9 and TRBJ2-3, is DSGVTQTPKHLITATGQRVTLRCSPRSGDLSVYWYQQSLDQGLQFLIQYYNGEERAKGNILERFSAQQFPDLHSELNLSSLELGDSALYFCASSVGVAGSTDTQYFGPGTRLTVL.